What follows describes a single T cell receptor (beta chain). The data belong to a study of identical twins. The germline V and J ends were trimmed by 3 bases and 0 bases, with 9 bases remaining between them. The germline gives CDR1 LNHDA, CDR2 SQIVND (reference sequence). There are 15 residues in the CDR3. TCRdb reanalysed the 5' RACE reads using MiXCR and keeps one entry per CDR3 protein. The sample records 1.5 million to 2 million distinct CDR3 sequences, under 35% being singletons. Sequenced input: cord blood. The V call is TRBV19, the J call TRBJ2-1; D gene unclear. The source of this sequence is a newborn girl in good health. The CDR3 DNA sequence: TGTGCCAGTAGTATGAAGGCTAGCTCCTACAATGAGCAGTTCTTC. Its protein product is CASSMKASSYNEQFF. The whole variable domain, filled in from reference TRBV19 and TRBJ2-1, reads DGGITQSPKYLFRKEGQNVTLSCEQNLNHDAMYWYRQDPGQGLRLIYYSQIVNDFQKGDIAEGYSVSREKKESFPLTVTSAQKNPTAFYLCASSMKASSYNEQFFGPGTRLTVL.